This TCR beta chain was recorded in a study of beta chain features in type 1 diabetes. Study-wide findings and caveats: In every one of the four CD4+ subsets, TCRB CDR3s were moderately but significantly shorter in Type 1 diabetes patients. More deletions and fewer insertions at VDJ junctions were seen in type 1 diabetes patients.

On average, the one heparinised blood draw given by each donor was approximately 0.12 L. Based on CD45RO/CCR7/CD25/CD127/CD95/CD27, CD4+ regulatory, stem cell-like memory, naive and central memory cells were sorted. With regard to this clone: What it recognizes is unknown.

V shed 3 bases and J 6 bases; nucleotides not matched to a gene: 9. CDR3 length equals 16 residues. Germline CDR1 is LNHDA and CDR2 is SQIVND (reference sequence). The isolated RNA, all of it, was reverse transcribed, so expressed TCRB transcripts were what got sequenced. Average reads for naive, central memory and regulatory T cell samples were about 4 million. Using immunoSEQ multiplex PCR, the repertoire was profiled, and TCRdb retains in-frame clones only, with some absent. The repertoire holds 600,000 or so clones, with over 12% as singletons. The receptor was derived from a man between 18 and 29 years old with type 1 diabetes. Sequencing was done on a sample of naive CD4+ T cells from blood. The chain uses TRBV19 and TRBJ2-4, with TRBD1 matching 9 bases. Here the CDR3 DNA reads TGTGCCAGTAGTATCTCCCACAGGGGGCTAGGAAACATTCAGTACTTC. It yields the protein CASSISHRGLGNIQYF.